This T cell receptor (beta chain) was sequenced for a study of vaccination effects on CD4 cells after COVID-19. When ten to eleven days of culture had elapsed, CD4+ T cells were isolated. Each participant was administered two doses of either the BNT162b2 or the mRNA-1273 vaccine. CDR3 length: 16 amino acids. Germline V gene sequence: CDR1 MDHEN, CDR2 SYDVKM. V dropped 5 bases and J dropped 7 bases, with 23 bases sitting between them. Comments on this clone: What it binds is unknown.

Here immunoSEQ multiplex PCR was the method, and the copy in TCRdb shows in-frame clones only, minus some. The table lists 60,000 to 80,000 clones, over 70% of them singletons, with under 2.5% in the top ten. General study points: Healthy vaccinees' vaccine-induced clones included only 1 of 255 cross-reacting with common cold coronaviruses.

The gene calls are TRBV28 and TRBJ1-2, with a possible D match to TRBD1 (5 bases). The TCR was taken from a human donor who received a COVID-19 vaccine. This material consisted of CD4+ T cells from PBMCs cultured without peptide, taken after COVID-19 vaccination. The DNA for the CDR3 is TGTGCCAGCAGTACCACAGGAAGAGGGAATGTTCTTGGCTACACCTTC. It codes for CASSTTGRGNVLGYTF.